Sequencing of this T cell receptor (beta chain) was carried out in a study of blood T cell repertoires in COVID-19. The overall study: T cells, B-cell-depleted T cells, or PBMCs provided the cDNA or gDNA that served as material.

This clone was observed a single time. In the authors' methods: From reference gene primer amplification, estimates of nucleated cell counts were derived. This table comes from immunoSEQ multiplex PCR, and its TCRdb copy is limited to in-frame clones, with some not included. V, J and clone size derive from that table, while D and trimming were established from the DNA sequence. The sample contains around 300,000 clones, approximately 90% of which appear only once. Germline values: CDR1 GTSNPN, CDR2 SVGIG (reference sequence). The CDR3 runs to 14 residues. Participant age was roughly 18 to 90 years, and participants resided in roughly 24 US areas.

The chain combines TRBV30 with TRBJ2-1; 9 bases are shared with TRBD2. The specimen sequenced was PBMCs or T cells enriched from blood (not recorded which). This clonotype was obtained from an older woman in a cohort exposed to, infected with or recovered from COVID-19 (not recorded which). CDR3 amino acids: CARQREASYNEQFF. For the CDR3, the DNA is TGTGCTCGGCAGCGGGAGGCATCCTACAATGAGCAGTTCTTC.